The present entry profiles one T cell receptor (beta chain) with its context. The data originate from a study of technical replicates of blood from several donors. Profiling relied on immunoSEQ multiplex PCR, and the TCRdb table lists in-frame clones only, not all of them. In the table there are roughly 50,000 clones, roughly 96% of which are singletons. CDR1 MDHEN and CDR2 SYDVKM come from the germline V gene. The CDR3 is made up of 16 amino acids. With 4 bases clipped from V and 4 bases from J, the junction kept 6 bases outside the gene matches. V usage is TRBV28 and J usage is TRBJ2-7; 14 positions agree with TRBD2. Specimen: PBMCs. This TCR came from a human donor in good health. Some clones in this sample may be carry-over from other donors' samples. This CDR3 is CASSSLTSGRAYEQYF. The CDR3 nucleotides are TGTGCCAGCAGTTCTTTGACTAGCGGGAGGGCTTACGAGCAGTACTTC.